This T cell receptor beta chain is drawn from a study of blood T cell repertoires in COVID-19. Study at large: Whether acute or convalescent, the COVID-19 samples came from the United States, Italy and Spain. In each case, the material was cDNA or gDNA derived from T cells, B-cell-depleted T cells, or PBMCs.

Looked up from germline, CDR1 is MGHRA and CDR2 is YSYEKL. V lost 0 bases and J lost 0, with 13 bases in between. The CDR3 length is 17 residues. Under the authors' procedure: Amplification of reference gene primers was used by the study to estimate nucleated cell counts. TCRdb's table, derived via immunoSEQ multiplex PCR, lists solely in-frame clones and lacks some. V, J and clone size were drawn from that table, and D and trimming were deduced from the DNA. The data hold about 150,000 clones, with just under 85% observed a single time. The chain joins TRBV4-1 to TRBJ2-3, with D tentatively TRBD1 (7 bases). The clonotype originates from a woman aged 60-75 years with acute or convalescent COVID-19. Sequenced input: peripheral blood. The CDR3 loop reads CASSQDRGTVSTDTQYF. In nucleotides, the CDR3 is TGCGCCAGCAGCCAAGATCGGGGGACAGTTAGCACAGATACGCAGTATTTT.